The 8 T cell receptor beta chains presented below share a single source sample, sequenced in a study of PD-1 blockade in classical Hodgkin lymphoma. Only in-frame clones appear in the TCRdb table, and some are missing; sequencing was by immunoSEQ multiplex PCR. This table has about 50,000 clones, more than 70% appearing once. Each patient experienced a relapse that followed autologous stem cell transplantation, and brentuximab vedotin exposure varied. The sample was peripheral blood mononuclear cells (PBMCs), taken before the second cycle of nivolumab. The receptors here all came from a human donor with classical Hodgkin lymphoma.

This clone turned up a few times. The chain recombines TRBV6-6 with TRBJ2-7; the D call may be TRBD1 or TRBD2 (6 bases each). The germline V gene has CDR1 MNHNY and CDR2 SVGAGI (reference sequence). Trimming removed 10 bases from V and 1 base from J, with 20 bases in between. The CDR3 has 15 amino acids. The CDR3 is CATTRGQGASYEQYF. Written as DNA, the CDR3 is TGTGCCACCACCCGGGGGCAGGGAGCTTCCTACGAGCAGTACTTC.

The CDR3 reads CASSLEGRIYGYTF. The CDR3 DNA reads as TGTGCCAGCAGCTTAGAGGGCCGGATCTATGGCTACACCTTC. The rearrangement links TRBV7-8 to TRBJ1-2; D is uncertain. The ends were cut back, 1 base at V and 4 bases at J, with 10 bases in the middle. CDR1 SGHVS and CDR2 FQNEAQ come from the germline V gene. The CDR3 contains 14 residues.

This rearrangement joins TRBV5-1 to TRBJ1-3; D unresolved. The CDR3 has 16 amino acids. Germline lookup yields CDR1 SGHRS and CDR2 YFSETQ. V lost 0 bases, J lost 0 bases, and 10 bases lay in between. CDR3 coding DNA: TGCGCCAGCAGCTTGGGGCAGGTGGGCTCTGGAAACACCATATATTTT. It is translated as CASSLGQVGSGNTIYF.

The CDR3: CASSLAGGPPDTQYF. The CDR3 coding sequence is TGTGCCAGCAGTTTAGCGGGGGGGCCCCCAGATACGCAGTATTTT. The chain combines TRBV28 with TRBJ2-3; 9 bases align to TRBD2. The CDR3 is 15 amino acids. Germline CDR1 MDHEN, CDR2 SYDVKM. V lost 2 bases to trimming and J lost 4 bases; unmatched junction nucleotides: 4.

This sequence joins TRBV18 and TRBJ2-3; D may be TRBD1 or TRBD2 (6 bases each). V lost 3 bases and J lost 2, with 9 bases in between. From germline, CDR1 is KGHSH and CDR2 LQKENI. This CDR3 spans 14 amino acids. The CDR3 nucleotides read TGTGCCAGCTCACCGGGGGGCAACACAGATACGCAGTATTTT. This encodes CASSPGGNTDTQYF.

This clone was seen a few times. V usage is TRBV28 and J usage is TRBJ1-5, with 7 bases fitting TRBD1. The trim removed 5 bases at V and 4 bases at J, leaving 8 bases unmatched. CDR1 MDHEN and CDR2 SYDVKM come from the germline V gene. CDR3 length: 15 amino acids. The CDR3: CASSPPGQQNQPQHF. The DNA of the CDR3 is TGTGCCAGCAGTCCCCCGGGACAGCAAAATCAGCCCCAGCATTTT.

This clone is a singleton in its sample. The chain joins TRBV5-1 to TRBJ2-7; TRBD1 matches at 9 bases. CDR3 length: 15 residues. The germline gives CDR1 SGHRS, CDR2 YFSETQ. V was pared by 0 bases and J by 4 bases, with 5 bases of the junction left unmatched. The CDR3 nucleotides read TGCGCCAGCAGCTTGGAATCCGACAGGGGGTACGAGCAGTACTTC. It translates to CASSLESDRGYEQYF. Variable domain in full (rest from reference TRBV5-1 and TRBJ2-7): KAGVTQTPRYLIKTRGQQVTLSCSPISGHRSVSWYQQTPGQGLQFLFEYFSETQRNKGNFPGRFSGRQFSNSRSEMNVSTLELGDSALYLCASSLESDRGYEQYFGPGTRLTVT.

The CDR3 bases are TGTGCCAGCAGCTTCTCGTCTTATGGCTACACCTTC. It specifies CASSFSSYGYTF. This sequence joins TRBV5-5 and TRBJ1-2; D remains ambiguous. The CDR3 consists of 12 residues. Germline V lookup: CDR1 SGHKS, CDR2 YYEKEE (reference sequence). V lost 2 bases and J lost 5, with 7 bases in between.